One sample yielded the 5 T cell receptor beta chains listed below, sequenced in a study of shared clonotypes between healthy human individuals. Some clones are missing from TCRdb's copy, which holds only in-frame ones; the method was immunoSEQ multiplex PCR. Here the sample spans some 900,000 clones, approximately 80% being singletons. The material sequenced was memory CD4+ T cells sorted from blood. The sample's subset: CD45RA-negative fraction. Receptors were obtained from a young man in good health.

Comment on this clone: One end of the junction fails to match germline, which may point to a read error. Other DNA sequences in this specimen translate into the identical CDR3. The chain combines TRBV7-9 with TRBJ2-2; D may be TRBD2 (5 bases). The germline V gene encodes CDR1 SEHNR and CDR2 FQNEAQ (reference sequence). The CDR3 length is 12 residues. The CDR3 spells CASSFLFGELFF. In DNA form, the CDR3 reads TGTGCCAGCAGCTTTCTGTTCGGGGAACTGTTTTTT. Full variable domain (outside the CDR3, taken from reference TRBV7-9 and TRBJ2-2): DTGVSQNPRHKITKRGQNVTFRCDPISEHNRLYWYRQTLGQGPEFLTYFQNEAQLEKSRLLSDRFSAERPKGSFSTLEIQRTEQGDSAMYLCASSFLFGELFFGEGSRLTVL.

The rearrangement uses TRBV5-1 and TRBJ2-1; D is possibly TRBD1 or TRBD2 (6 bases each). This CDR3 contains 15 residues. Trimming took off 10 bases at V and 7 bases at J, with 24 bases between the two ends. Germline-derived CDR1 and CDR2 are SGHRS and YFSETQ. The CDR3 reads CASWGPGTSKNEQFF. The CDR3 nucleotides read TGCGCCTCCTGGGGGCCTGGTACTAGCAAGAATGAGCAGTTCTTC.

This rearrangement joins TRBV5-1 to TRBJ2-1, with 8 bases fitting TRBD2. Germline-derived CDR1 and CDR2 are SGHRS and YFSETQ. V trimming: 1 base; J trimming: 4 bases; junction bases outside the gene matches: 4. This CDR3 comprises 15 residues. CDR3 nucleotide sequence: TGCGCCAGCAGCTTGACAGCGGGGGAGTACAATGAGCAGTTCTTC. It codes for CASSLTAGEYNEQFF.

In the case of this clone: Additional DNA sequences in this sample encode the identical CDR3. V and J are TRBV2 and TRBJ2-3; TRBD2 matches 7 bases. Germline V gene lookup returns CDR1 SNHLY and CDR2 FYNNEI. Trimming cost V 6 bases and J 3 bases; bases outside gene matches: 3. The CDR3 sequence is 13 residues long. CDR3: CASSRGRTDTQYF. CDR3 sequence (DNA): TGTGCCAGCAGCCGCGGGAGAACAGATACGCAGTATTTT. Using reference TRBV2 and TRBJ2-3 for the parts outside the CDR3, the full variable domain is EPEVTQTPSHQVTQMGQEVILRCVPISNHLYFYWYRQILGQKVEFLVSFYNNEISEKSEIFDDQFSVERPDGSNFTLKIRSTKLEDSAMYFCASSRGRTDTQYFGPGTRLTVL.

The gene calls are TRBV9 and TRBJ2-5, with 12 bases identical to TRBD1. The CDR3 extends over 17 amino acids. Per the germline V gene, CDR1 is SGDLS and CDR2 is YYNGEE. V was pared by 0 bases and J by 4 bases, with 7 bases of the junction left unmatched. The DNA for the CDR3 is TGTGCCAGCAGCGTAGGAAAGGGACAGGGGGCTCCAGAGACCCAGTACTTC. This translates into CASSVGKGQGAPETQYF. The variable domain in full, completed from reference TRBV9 and TRBJ2-5, reads DSGVTQTPKHLITATGQRVTLRCSPRSGDLSVYWYQQSLDQGLQFLIQYYNGEERAKGNILERFSAQQFPDLHSELNLSSLELGDSALYFCASSVGKGQGAPETQYFGPGTRLLVL.